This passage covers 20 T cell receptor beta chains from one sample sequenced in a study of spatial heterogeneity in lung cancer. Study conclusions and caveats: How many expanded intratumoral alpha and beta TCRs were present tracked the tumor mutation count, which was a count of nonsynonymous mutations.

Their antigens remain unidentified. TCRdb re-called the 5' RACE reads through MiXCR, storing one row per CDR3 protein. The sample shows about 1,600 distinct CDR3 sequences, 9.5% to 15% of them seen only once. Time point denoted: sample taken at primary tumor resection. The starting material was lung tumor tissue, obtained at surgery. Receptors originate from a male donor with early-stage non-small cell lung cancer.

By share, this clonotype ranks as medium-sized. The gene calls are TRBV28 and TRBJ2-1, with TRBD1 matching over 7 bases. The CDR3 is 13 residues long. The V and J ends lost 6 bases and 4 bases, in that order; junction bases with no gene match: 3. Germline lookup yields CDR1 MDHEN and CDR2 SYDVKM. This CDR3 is CASREQGYNEQFF. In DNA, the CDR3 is TGTGCCAGCAGGGAACAGGGGTACAATGAGCAGTTCTTC.

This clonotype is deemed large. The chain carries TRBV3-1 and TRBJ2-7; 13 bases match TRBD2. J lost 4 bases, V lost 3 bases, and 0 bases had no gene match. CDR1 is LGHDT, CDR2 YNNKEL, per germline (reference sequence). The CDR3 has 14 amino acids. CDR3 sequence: CASSQGLAGYEQYF. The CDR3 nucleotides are TGTGCCAGCAGCCAGGGACTAGCGGGGTACGAGCAGTACTTC.

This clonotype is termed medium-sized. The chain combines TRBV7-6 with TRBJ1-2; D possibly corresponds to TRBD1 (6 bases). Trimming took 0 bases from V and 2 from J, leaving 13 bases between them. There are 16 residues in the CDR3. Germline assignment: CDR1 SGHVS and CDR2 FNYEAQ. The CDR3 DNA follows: TGTGCCAGCAGCTTAGCATGGACAGTCCCCAACTATGGCTACACCTTC. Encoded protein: CASSLAWTVPNYGYTF.

This chain's CDR3 is CASSEDYNEQFF. Written as DNA, the CDR3 is TGTGCCAGCTCCGAAGATTACAATGAGCAGTTCTTC. The rearrangement links TRBV5-6 to TRBJ2-1; D unresolved. The CDR3 sequence is 12 residues long. Germline V gene lookup returns CDR1 SGHDT and CDR2 YYEEEE. Trimming took off 7 bases at V and 4 bases at J, with 9 bases between the two ends.

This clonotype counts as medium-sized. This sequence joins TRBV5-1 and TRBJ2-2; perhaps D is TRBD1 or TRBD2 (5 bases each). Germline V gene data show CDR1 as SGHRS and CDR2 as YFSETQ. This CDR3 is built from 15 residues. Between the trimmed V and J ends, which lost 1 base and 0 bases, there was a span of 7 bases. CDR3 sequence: CASSLRGANTGELFF. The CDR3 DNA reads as TGCGCCAGCAGCTTGAGAGGGGCGAACACCGGGGAGCTGTTTTTT.

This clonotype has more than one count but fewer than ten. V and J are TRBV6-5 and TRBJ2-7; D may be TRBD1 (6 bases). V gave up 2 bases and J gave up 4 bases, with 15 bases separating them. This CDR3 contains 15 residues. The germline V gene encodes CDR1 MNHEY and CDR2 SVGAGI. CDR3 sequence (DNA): TGTGCCAGCAGTTACCTAGGGGGTATCGGATACGAGCAGTACTTC. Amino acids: CASSYLGGIGYEQYF.

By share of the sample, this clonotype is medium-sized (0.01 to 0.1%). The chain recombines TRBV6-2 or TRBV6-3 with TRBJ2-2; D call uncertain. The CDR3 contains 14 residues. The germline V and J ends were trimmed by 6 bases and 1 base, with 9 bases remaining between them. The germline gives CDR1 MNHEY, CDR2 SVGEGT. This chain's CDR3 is CASSRAGNTGELFF. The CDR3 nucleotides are TGTGCCAGCAGCCGGGCCGGGAACACCGGGGAGCTGTTTTTT.

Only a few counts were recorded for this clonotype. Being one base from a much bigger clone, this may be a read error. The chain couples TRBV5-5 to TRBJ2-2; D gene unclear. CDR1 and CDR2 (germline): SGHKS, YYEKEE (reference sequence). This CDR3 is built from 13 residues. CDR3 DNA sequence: TGTGCCGGCAGCTTGCGCGACACCGGGGAGCTGTTTTTT. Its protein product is CAGSLRDTGELFF.

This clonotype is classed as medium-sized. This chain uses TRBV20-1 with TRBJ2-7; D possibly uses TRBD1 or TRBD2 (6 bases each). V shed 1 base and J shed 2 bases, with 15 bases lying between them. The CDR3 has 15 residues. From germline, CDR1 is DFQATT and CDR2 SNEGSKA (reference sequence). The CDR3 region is CSARGALRGPYEQYF. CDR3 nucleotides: TGCAGTGCTAGAGGGGCACTACGGGGGCCCTACGAGCAGTACTTC.

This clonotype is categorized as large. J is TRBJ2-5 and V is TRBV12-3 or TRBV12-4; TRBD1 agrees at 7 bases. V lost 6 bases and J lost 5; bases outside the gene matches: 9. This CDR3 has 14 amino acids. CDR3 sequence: CASSPTGQGETQYF. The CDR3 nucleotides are TGTGCCAGCAGCCCGACAGGGCAGGGGGAGACCCAGTACTTC.

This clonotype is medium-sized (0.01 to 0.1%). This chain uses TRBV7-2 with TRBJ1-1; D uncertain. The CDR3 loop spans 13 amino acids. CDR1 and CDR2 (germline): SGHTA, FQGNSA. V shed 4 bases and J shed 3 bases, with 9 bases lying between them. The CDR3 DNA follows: TGTGCCAGCAGCTCTTACTACGACACTGAAGCTTTCTTT. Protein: CASSSYYDTEAFF.

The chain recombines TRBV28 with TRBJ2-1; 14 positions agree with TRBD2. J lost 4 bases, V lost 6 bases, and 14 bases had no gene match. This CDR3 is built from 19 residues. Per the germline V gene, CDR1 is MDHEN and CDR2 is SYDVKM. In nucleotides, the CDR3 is TGTGCCAGCAGCCTCCGACTAGCGGGAGGGAGGCCCCCTTACAATGAGCAGTTCTTC. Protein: CASSLRLAGGRPPYNEQFF.

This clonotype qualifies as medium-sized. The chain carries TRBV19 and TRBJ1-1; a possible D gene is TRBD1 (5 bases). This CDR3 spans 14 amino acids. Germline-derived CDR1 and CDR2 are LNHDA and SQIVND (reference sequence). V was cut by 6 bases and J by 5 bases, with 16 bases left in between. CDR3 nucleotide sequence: TGTGCCAGTAGCCGTAGCAGGGTTGATACTGAAGCTTTCTTT. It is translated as CASSRSRVDTEAFF.

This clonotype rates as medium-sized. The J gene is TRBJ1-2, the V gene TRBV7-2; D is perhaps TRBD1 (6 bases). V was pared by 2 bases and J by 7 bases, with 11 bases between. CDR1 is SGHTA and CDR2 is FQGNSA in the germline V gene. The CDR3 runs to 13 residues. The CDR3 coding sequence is TGTGCCAGCAGCTTAAGGACAGATCGTGGCTACACCTTC. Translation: CASSLRTDRGYTF.

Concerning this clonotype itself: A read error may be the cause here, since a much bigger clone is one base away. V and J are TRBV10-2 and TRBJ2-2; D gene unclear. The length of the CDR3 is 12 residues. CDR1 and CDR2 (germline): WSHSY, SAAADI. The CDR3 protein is CAGSVSAGELFF. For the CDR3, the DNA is TGCGCCGGCAGTGTCTCAGCCGGGGAGCTGTTTTTT.

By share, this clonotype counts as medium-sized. DNA of the CDR3: TGTGCCAGCAGTTCAACAGGGGTGCGGAGCAATCAGCCCCAGCATTTT. Its protein product is CASSSTGVRSNQPQHF. The rearrangement joins TRBV6-2 or TRBV6-3 to TRBJ1-5; 7 nucleotides agree with TRBD1. The trim removed 4 bases at V and 1 base at J, leaving 7 bases unmatched. The CDR3 has 16 residues. CDR1 MNHEY and CDR2 SVGEGT come from the germline V gene.

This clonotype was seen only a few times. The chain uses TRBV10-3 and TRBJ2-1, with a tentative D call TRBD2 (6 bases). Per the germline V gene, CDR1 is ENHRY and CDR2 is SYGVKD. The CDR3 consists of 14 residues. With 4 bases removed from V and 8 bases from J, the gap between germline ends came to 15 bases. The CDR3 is CAISVRDSMDEQFF. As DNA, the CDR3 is TGTGCCATCAGTGTCCGGGACTCCATGGATGAGCAGTTCTTC.

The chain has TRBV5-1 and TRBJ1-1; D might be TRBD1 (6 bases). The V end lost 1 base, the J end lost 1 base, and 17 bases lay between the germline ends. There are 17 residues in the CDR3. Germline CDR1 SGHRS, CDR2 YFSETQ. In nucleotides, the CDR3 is TGCGCCAGCAGCTTGAGGTTGAGAGGGACAAGGAACACTGAAGCTTTCTTT. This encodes CASSLRLRGTRNTEAFF.

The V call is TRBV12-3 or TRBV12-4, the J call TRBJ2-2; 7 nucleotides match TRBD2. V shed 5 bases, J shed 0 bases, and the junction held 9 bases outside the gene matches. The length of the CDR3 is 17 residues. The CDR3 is CASSLSPGGTNTGELFF. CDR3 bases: TGTGCCAGCAGTCTCTCCCCCGGGGGGACGAACACCGGGGAGCTGTTTTTT.

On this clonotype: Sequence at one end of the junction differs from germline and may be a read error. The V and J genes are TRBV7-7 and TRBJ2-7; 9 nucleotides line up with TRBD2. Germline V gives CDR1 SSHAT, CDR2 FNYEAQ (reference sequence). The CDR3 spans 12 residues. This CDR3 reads CASRGISGSLEF. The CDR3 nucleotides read TGTGCCAGCAGGGGGATTAGCGGGAGCTTGGAGTTC. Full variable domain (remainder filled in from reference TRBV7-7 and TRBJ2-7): GAGVSQSPRYKVTKRGQDVTLRCDPISSHATLYWYQQALGQGPEFLTYFNYEAQPDKSGLPSDRFSAERPEGSISTLTIQRTEQRDSAMYRCASRGISGSLEFGPGTRLTVT.